A selection of T cell receptor beta chains follows, all from one sample in a study of blood T cell repertoires in COVID-19. Some clones are missing from TCRdb's copy, which holds only in-frame ones; the method was immunoSEQ multiplex PCR. The table records approximately 97,000 clones, 86% of them present only once. Sample: peripheral blood. The receptors derive from a woman of 80 years or more with acute or convalescent COVID-19. Both conserved end residues are part of each CDR3. Each record gives: J gene, D gene, V gene, clone size, CDR3 DNA, CDR3 protein. A D gene is named only where the DNA matches it firmly. Not all rows give a size; the values are once, few, many and, for expanded clones, a class.

TRBJ2-7 TRBD1 TRBV7-9 - TGTGCCAGCAGCCCCCGGGACAGGGTCATTTACGAGCAGTACTTC CASSPRDRVIYEQYF
TRBJ2-3 - TRBV9 - TGTGCCAGCAGCGTCCAACTAGCAGATACGCAGTATTTT CASSVQLADTQYF
TRBJ2-7 TRBD2 TRBV6-5 - TGTGCCAGCAGTTACGGGACTAGCGGGGGGAACTACGAGCAGTACTTC CASSYGTSGGNYEQYF
TRBJ2-1 - TRBV12-3/TRBV12-4 - TGTGCCAGCAGTTTAGGGGGGCAGAATGAGCAGTTCTTC CASSLGGQNEQFF
TRBJ1-2 TRBD1 TRBV4-1 - TGCGCCAGCAGCCAAGGACAGGGGGCGCGAAGTACTGGCTACACCTTC CASSQGQGARSTGYTF
TRBJ1-2 - TRBV15 - TGTGCCACCAGCAGAGATATACAGGATCACTACACCTTC CATSRDIQDHYTF
TRBJ2-3 - TRBV5-1 - TGCGCCAGCAGCTTAGGCGGGCAGCCCTCCGATACGCAGTATTTT CASSLGGQPSDTQYF
TRBJ2-2 - TRBV7-3 - TGTGCCAGCAGCCTCTATCGGTCCGGGGAGCTGTTTTTT CASSLYRSGELFF
TRBJ1-3 TRBD1 TRBV7-9 - TGTGCCAGCAGTCGCGGGACAGGGTTAATATCTGGAAACACCATATATTTT CASSRGTGLISGNTIYF
TRBJ2-7 - TRBV20-1 - TGCAGTGCTGGGCCCTACGAGCAGTACTTC CSAGPYEQYF
TRBJ1-2 - TRBV5-1 - TGCGCCAGCAGCTTGACTTTAGAGGGCTACACCTTC CASSLTLEGYTF
TRBJ2-5 TRBD2 TRBV29-1 - TGCAGCGTTGAAGGGACTAGCGGGGAAGAGACCCAGTACTTC CSVEGTSGEETQYF
TRBJ2-7 - TRBV27 - TGTGCCAGCAGTCGACTTCTCCGGGACACTTCCTACGAGCAGTACTTC CASSRLLRDTSYEQYF
TRBJ1-6 TRBD1 TRBV5-1 - TGCGCCAGCAGCCTTAGGGACAGGATGTTAAACTCACCCCTCCACTTT CASSLRDRMLNSPLHF
TRBJ1-1 TRBD1 TRBV18 - TGTGCCAGCTCACCCACGCCGACAGGGGAAACTGAAGCTTTCTTT CASSPTPTGETEAFF
TRBJ2-2 - TRBV29-1 - TGCAGCGTTGAAGATTTACGGGGCACCGGGGAGCTGTTTTTT CSVEDLRGTGELFF
TRBJ2-3 TRBD1 TRBV5-1 - TGCGCCAGCAGCCCCGGGACAGGGCTGGTCTCGCAGTATTTT CASSPGTGLVSQYF
TRBJ2-3 TRBD2 TRBV9 - TGTGCCAGCAGCGTAGCTAGCGGGGGGGCTGGTGATACGCAGTATTTT CASSVASGGAGDTQYF
TRBJ1-2 TRBD1 TRBV29-1 - TGCAGCGTTGAGGGGACAGGGTCCTATGGCTACACCTTC CSVEGTGSYGYTF
TRBJ2-3 - TRBV5-1 once TGCGCCAGCAGCTTGGCGTCGGAGACAGATACGCAGTATTTT CASSLASETDTQYF
TRBJ2-5 - TRBV29-1 - TGCAGCGCCGGACTGCTCCAAGAGACCCAGTACTTC CSAGLLQETQYF
TRBJ1-5 - TRBV7-9 - TGTGCCAGCAGCTTAAGTGAGAGCAATCAGCCCCAGCATTTT CASSLSESNQPQHF